The 11 T cell receptor beta chains given below trace back to one sample, sequenced in a study of blood T cell repertoires in COVID-19. Profiling relied on immunoSEQ multiplex PCR, and the TCRdb table lists in-frame clones only, not all of them. The sample contains some 110,000 clones, around 83% of which appear only once. Sequencing used peripheral blood. Receptor source: an elderly woman with active or convalescent COVID-19.

For the CDR3, the DNA is TGTGCCAGCAGTGGACTATCAGCTAACTATGGCTACACCTTC. It encodes CASSGLSANYGYTF. J is TRBJ1-2 and V is TRBV2; D remains ambiguous. The V end was cut by 4 bases, the J end by 0 bases, with 9 bases between. Germline assignment: CDR1 SNHLY and CDR2 FYNNEI. The CDR3 contains 14 residues.

CDR3 nucleotides: TGCAGTGCTAGTGGGACAGGGAACGGCCAGCCCCAGCATTTT. Translated: CSASGTGNGQPQHF. V gene TRBV20-1 combines with J gene TRBJ1-5; the match to TRBD1 covers 9 bases. Germline V gives CDR1 DFQATT, CDR2 SNEGSKA (reference sequence). Unmatched junction bases numbered 7, after V lost 3 bases and J lost 7 bases. CDR3 size: 14 residues.

The chain combines TRBV4-3 with TRBJ1-2, with D maybe TRBD1 (6 bases). Trimming pared 4 bases from V and 4 bases from J, leaving 13 bases between. Germline CDR1 and CDR2: LGHNA and YSLEER. CDR3 length: 14 amino acids. CDR3 amino acids: CASSPRGFGYGYTF. CDR3 nucleotide sequence: TGCGCCAGCAGCCCGAGGGGGTTTGGCTATGGCTACACCTTC.

The J gene is TRBJ1-6, the V gene TRBV19, with D uncertain. The V gene's germline CDR1 is LNHDA and CDR2 SQIVND (reference sequence). V was shortened by 3 bases and J by 8 bases, with 14 bases between the two germline ends. The CDR3 contains 15 residues. The CDR3 protein is CASSISPGWDSPLHF. Here the CDR3 DNA reads TGTGCCAGTAGTATCAGTCCGGGTTGGGATTCACCCCTCCACTTT.

The J gene is TRBJ1-2, the V gene TRBV5-1, with 7 bases aligning to TRBD1. Looked up from germline, CDR1 is SGHRS and CDR2 is YFSETQ. CDR3 length equals 15 residues. After removal of 0 bases from V and 4 bases from J, the junction contained 6 bases not matched to a gene. The chain's CDR3 is CASSLGQGASYGYTF. The CDR3 DNA sequence: TGCGCCAGCAGCTTGGGACAGGGAGCCTCCTATGGCTACACCTTC. The variable domain in full, completed from reference TRBV5-1 and TRBJ1-2, reads KAGVTQTPRYLIKTRGQQVTLSCSPISGHRSVSWYQQTPGQGLQFLFEYFSETQRNKGNFPGRFSGRQFSNSRSEMNVSTLELGDSALYLCASSLGQGASYGYTFGSGTRLTVV.

V usage is TRBV9 and J usage is TRBJ1-6; weak D call: TRBD1 (6 bases). Germline CDR1 and CDR2: SGDLS and YYNGEE. CDR3 length equals 14 residues. V gave up 2 bases and J gave up 10 bases, with 13 bases separating them. CDR3 nucleotide sequence: TGTGCCAGCAGCGTGGCAGGGGCTCGATCACCCCTCCACTTT. As protein: CASSVAGARSPLHF.

Note on this clone: Other DNA sequences within the sample encode an identical CDR3. The V gene is TRBV30, the J gene TRBJ1-6; D not resolved. The CDR3 loop spans 12 amino acids. The germline CDR1 and CDR2 sequences are GTSNPN and SVGIG (reference sequence). Trimming stripped 0 bases from V and 6 bases from J, with 3 bases between. For the CDR3, the DNA is TGTGCCTGGAGTGTTCTTAATTCACCCCTCCACTTT. Protein: CAWSVLNSPLHF. Drawing the rest from reference TRBV30 and TRBJ1-6, the complete variable domain is SQTIHQWPATLVQPVGSPLSLECTVEGTSNPNLYWYRQAAGRGLQLLFYSVGIGQISSEVPQNLSASRPQDRQFILSSKKLLLSDSGFYLCAWSVLNSPLHFGNGTRLTVT.

CDR3 in amino acids: CASSSGGGETQYF. CDR3 DNA: TGCGCCAGCAGCAGTGGCGGAGGGGAGACCCAGTACTTC. The V and J genes are TRBV5-1 and TRBJ2-5, with a tentative D call TRBD2 (6 bases). Germline values: CDR1 SGHRS, CDR2 YFSETQ. V was trimmed by 4 bases and J by 5 bases, leaving 12 bases between them. The CDR3 is made up of 13 amino acids.

V is TRBV28 and J is TRBJ2-5, with D hard to call. The CDR3 length is 12 residues. The V end was cut by 8 bases, the J end by 7 bases, with 14 bases between. Germline CDR1 reads MDHEN; CDR2 reads SYDVKM. CDR3 loop: CASGDFTRTQYF. The CDR3 DNA sequence: TGTGCCAGCGGTGACTTTACCAGGACCCAGTACTTC.

This clone was observed a handful of times. CDR3 nucleotides: TGTGCCAGCAGGCCAGGGGCGTCAATTGGTGAGACCCAGTACTTC. This translates into CASRPGASIGETQYF. The chain couples TRBV28 to TRBJ2-5; possibly TRBD1 for D (6 bases). Germline V gene lookup returns CDR1 MDHEN and CDR2 SYDVKM. Trimming removed 6 bases at V and 5 bases at J, with 19 bases between. The CDR3 loop spans 15 amino acids.

The V and J genes are TRBV18 and TRBJ1-2; the D is unclear. This CDR3 contains 15 residues. V gave up 2 bases and J gave up 4 bases, with 14 bases separating them. Germline V gene lookup returns CDR1 KGHSH and CDR2 LQKENI. The CDR3 sequence is CASSPGPPSGYGYTF. CDR3 nucleotides: TGTGCCAGCTCACCAGGCCCTCCTTCGGGCTATGGCTACACCTTC.